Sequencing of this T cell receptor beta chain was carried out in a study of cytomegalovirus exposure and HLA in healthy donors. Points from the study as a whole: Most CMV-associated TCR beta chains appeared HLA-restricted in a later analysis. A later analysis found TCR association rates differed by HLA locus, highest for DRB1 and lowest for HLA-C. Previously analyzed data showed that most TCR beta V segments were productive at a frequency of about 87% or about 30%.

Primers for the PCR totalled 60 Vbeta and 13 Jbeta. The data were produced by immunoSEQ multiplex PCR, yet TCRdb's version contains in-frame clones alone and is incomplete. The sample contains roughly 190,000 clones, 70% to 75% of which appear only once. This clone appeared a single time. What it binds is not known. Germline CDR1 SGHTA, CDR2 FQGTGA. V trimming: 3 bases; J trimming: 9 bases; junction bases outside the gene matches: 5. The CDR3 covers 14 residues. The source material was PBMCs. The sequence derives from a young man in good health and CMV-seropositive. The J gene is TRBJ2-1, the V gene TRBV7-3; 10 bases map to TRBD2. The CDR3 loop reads CASSLRASGSEQFF. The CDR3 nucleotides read TGTGCCAGCAGCTTGCGGGCTAGCGGGAGTGAGCAGTTCTTC.